This TCR beta chain was found in a study of T cell repertoires in cytomegalovirus infection. Background on the study: Used in the study were CMV epitopes, some recently identified and HLA-C-restricted, others well-studied and HLA-B-restricted. Through public TCR beta signatures, both CMV infection and matching HLA type were indicated. Study-level results: People with CMV and the relevant HLA were identified by cumulative public TCR beta family frequency. In two of eight donors, the top clonotype was HLA-C-restricted CMV-specific.

This clonotype came up once. What it binds is unknown. TCRdb analysed the reads with MiXCR anew, one entry per CDR3 protein. The data show some 350,000 distinct CDR3 sequences, about a third seen once. The CDR3 runs to 13 residues. Germline CDR1 reads DFQATT; CDR2 reads SNEGSKA (reference sequence). The ends lost 1 base at V and 5 bases at J; junction bases unmatched: 2. This clonotype was sampled from a human donor in good health (CMV status not recorded). Some clones in this sample may be carry-over from other donors' samples. The sample consisted of cultured PBMCs, taken from culture after CMV antigen stimulation. The rearrangement joins TRBV20-1 to TRBJ2-5, with TRBD2 identical over 9 bases. The DNA for the CDR3 is TGCAGTGCTAGAGGACTAGCGGTTGAGACCCAGTACTTC. Translation gives CSARGLAVETQYF.